This T cell receptor beta chain was profiled in a study of blood T cell repertoires in COVID-19. This CDR3 contains 13 residues. Deletions cut 4 bases from V and 7 bases from J, with 14 bases between. Germline V lookup: CDR1 SGHRS, CDR2 YFSETQ. Produced via immunoSEQ multiplex PCR; TCRdb's table is partial and in-frame only. The sample records around 140,000 clones, roughly 82% being singletons. This clonotype originated in a human donor in a cohort sampled during active COVID-19. Sequenced input: peripheral blood. The chain joins TRBV5-1 to TRBJ1-1; D unclear. This CDR3 is CASSPLIGLEAFF. The CDR3, as DNA: TGCGCCAGCAGCCCCTTGATCGGACTTGAAGCTTTCTTT.